The T cell receptor beta chain under discussion was sequenced for a study of shared clonotypes between healthy human individuals (dated by TCRdb to about 2020). At the level of the whole study: A few men and a couple of women, aged 18 to 49 years, made up the cohort. Libraries were prepared and TCR repertoires were sequenced by different laboratories using diverse techniques, in order to increase sequencing depth and limit assay-specific biases. For each donor, three plates each were used for CD4 naive and CD4 memory, two plates were used for CD8 naive, and one plate was used for CD8 memory. Blood TCR repertoires of 5 or 6 healthy adults were deeply sequenced to estimate repertoire size and the extent of clonotype sharing between individuals. Between about 0.94 and 8.9 billion PBMCs per donor were obtained by leukapheresis.

Using the deep immunoSEQ assay, TCR CDR3 regions were amplified from genomic DNA by multiplex PCR. For each cell subset, the extracted genomic DNA was distributed evenly across all wells of several immunoSEQ 96-well plates, and each plate served as one replicate. For sorted subsets, around 0.2 ug of genomic DNA, equivalent to around 29,000 T cell genomes, went into each replicate PCR. The purified libraries were quantified using a Qubit 3.0 fluorometer, sized with a Bioanalyzer 2100, and then quantified again using the KAPA Library Quantification kit. A separate single-read 150-cycle Illumina NextSeq 550 flow cell was used to sequence each immunoSEQ 96-well plate. As for the original processing: Because only junctional sequences without quality scores were contained in the immunoSEQ output, filtering matching that applied to full-length reads could not be performed. To assign V/J genes and CDR3, sequences were annotated using PyIR, a Python wrapper for IgBLAST v1.9, with IMGT germline references. Reads with weak V/J assignments (E-value above 1e-6), missing CDR3, stop codons, out-of-frame junctions, or ambiguous translated residues were removed. V3J clonotypes were defined as sequences sharing an identical inferred V gene, J gene, and CDR3 amino acid sequence. Percentage overlap between repertoires was calculated by dividing the number of shared unique clonotypes by the size of the smaller repertoire. Richness of each repertoire was evaluated using RTK rarefaction, the Chao1 estimator, and Recon v2.1 estimates of unobserved clonotypes. Generation probabilities for all TCRbeta clonotypes obtained by the gDNA method from a handful of donors were computed using OLGA. TCRdb holds this immuneACCESS table with in-frame rearrangements only. Some clones are missing; in checked studies, unresolved V genes explain under half, and the rest has no known cause. V and J calls and clone size are copied from that table; D and trimming were computed from the DNA. For this sample there are about 2.1 million clones; just over 90% appear just once. The top ten clonotypes cover approximately 1.7% of the sample.

Overall study results and their limits: Rarefaction of sorted-subset datasets indicated incomplete sequencing despite the large sequencing depth. Higher generation probabilities were observed for clonotypes shared by all four sorted-subset donors than for non-shared clonotypes. Sampling was restricted to blood, and TCR repertoires in tissues likely differ from the TCR repertoires found in blood. Across a handful of donors, about 5.2% of naive CD4, 3% to 4% of naive CD8, about 2.3% of memory CD4, and around 0.4% of memory CD8 clonotypes were shared. Pairwise subsampling indicated that sequencing depth was expected to affect the degree of clonotype sharing among donors. Because the study included a small number of donors, the genetic and exposure-history diversity represented was limited. Estimated clonotype richness was generally larger for naive than for memory subsets.

A note on this clone: Its antigen is unknown. No quality values exist for individual bases; no much larger clone is one base distant.

V was cut back by 8 bases and J by 0 bases, leaving a gap of 7 bases between them. The CDR3 starts with the cysteine, ends with the phenylalanine, and has 12 residues. Only CDR3 DNA is held: 36 bases, read in frame from base 1. CD8 naive samples were obtained by positive selection for CCR7 among CD45RO-negative cells, yielding a CD45RA+CCR7+ population from which TemRA cells were excluded. The donors were healthy, HIV-negative adults who had no recently reported acute infections or vaccinations. Every donor was a Caucasian adult living in Nashville, Tennessee, USA. Blood was collected by leukapheresis, and PBMCs were isolated by Ficoll-Histopaque density gradient centrifugation and then cryopreserved in liquid nitrogen vapor phase. Analytical flow cytometry was used to check the purity and quantity of each magnetically sorted T cell population. Genomic DNA was isolated from every sorted fraction and measured by UV absorbance on a Nanodrop 2000c.

The chain employs TRBV23-1 and TRBJ1-1; no D gene can be assigned with confidence. TRBV23-1 is filed as an ORF, its function uncertain. Input material: naive CD8+ T cells from PBMCs. The sample's cell subset or site, from its label and the paper: CD45RA+CCR7+. This clonotype was sampled from a young man in good health. Some clones in this sample may be carry-over from other donors' samples. CDR3 loop: CASGPLNTEAFF. The nucleotide sequence is given as TGCGCCAGCGGGCCCTTGAACACTGAAGCTTTCTTT.